This TCR beta chain was retrieved from a study of T-cell memory formation after mild COVID-19. General study findings and limits: Pre-infection memory carried some responding clones, suggesting that cross-reactive memory joined. Contracting CD4+ clones sat mainly in CM and EM; CD8+ in EMRA.

This clonotype was found once. The antigen remains unidentified. Each CDR3 protein gets one entry after TCRdb re-called the 5' RACE reads with MiXCR. The data contain 300,000 to 400,000 distinct CDR3 sequences, approximately 15% of them singletons. Trimming took 2 bases from V and 0 from J; bases not matched to a gene: 6. The CDR3 has 16 amino acids. Germline-derived CDR1 and CDR2 are SGHRS and YFSETQ. This TCR came from a young man who had mild COVID-19 (a few samples of this study predate the infection). Cell type and time point are not known. The chain uses TRBV5-1 and TRBJ2-3; 7 positions match TRBD2. The sample taken for sequencing was PBMCs or a T cell subset sorted from them (not recorded which). This chain's CDR3 is CASSFQAGTSTDTQYF. The CDR3 DNA reads as TGCGCCAGCAGCTTCCAAGCGGGGACTAGCACAGATACGCAGTATTTT.